The sequence of this T cell receptor (beta chain) was determined in a study of cytomegalovirus exposure and HLA in healthy donors. Study background: Of the donors genotyped, a few hundred in all, 80% to 85% fell in the Caucasian-associated ancestry cluster.

In the PCR, 60 Vbeta and 13 Jbeta primers were used. The protocol was immunoSEQ multiplex PCR, while the TCRdb copy is restricted to in-frame clones and leaves out a portion. The sample lists approximately 86,000 clones; 85% were seen once. Study-level results: Listed as cytomegalovirus-associated were 150 to 200 TCR beta chains. The productive fraction for most TCR beta V segments was about 87% or about 30% in an earlier analysis.

With 10 bases removed from V and 4 bases from J, the gap between germline ends came to 10 bases. Germline V gene lookup returns CDR1 MNHEY and CDR2 SVGAGI. The CDR3 spans 11 residues. This clone was counted only a few times. Antigen: not known. The chain recombines TRBV6-5 with TRBJ1-2; D not certain. Sequencing used PBMCs. This TCR derives from a man in his forties in good health and CMV-seropositive. The CDR3 spells CATARGYGYTF. The CDR3 region has the DNA TGTGCCACTGCCCGGGGCTATGGCTACACCTTC.